This TCR beta chain was identified during a study of tumor and adjacent non-tumor tissue in lung cancer. Whole-study context: Stage I to III disease affected 10 men and 5 women aged about 31 to 85. Some 4.1 million productive TCRbeta reads were obtained per sample on average.

Study outcomes and limitations: TCR diversity was significantly greater in tumor than normal lung tissue.

Three rounds of nested PCR, following a modified ARM-PCR protocol, produced the TCRbeta library. TCRdb independently ran MiXCR on the multiplex PCR reads; one entry per CDR3 protein. The sample lists tens of thousands of distinct CDR3 sequences, 75% to 90% occurring once. This sample's RNA came from whole unsorted tissue. As to this clonotype: Its target is not known.

The source of this sequence is a woman in her 50s with non-small cell lung cancer. The specimen sequenced was lung tumor tissue.

The CDR3 is CASSQDKYMSNTEAFF. CDR3 nucleotide sequence: TGCGCCAGCAGCCAAGATAAGTACATGTCGAACACTGAAGCTTTCTTT. The rearrangement links TRBV4-1 to TRBJ1-1; the D is unclear. The germline CDR1 and CDR2 sequences are MGHRA and YSYEKL. The CDR3 covers 16 residues. With 0 bases removed from V and 1 base from J, the gap between germline ends came to 12 bases.